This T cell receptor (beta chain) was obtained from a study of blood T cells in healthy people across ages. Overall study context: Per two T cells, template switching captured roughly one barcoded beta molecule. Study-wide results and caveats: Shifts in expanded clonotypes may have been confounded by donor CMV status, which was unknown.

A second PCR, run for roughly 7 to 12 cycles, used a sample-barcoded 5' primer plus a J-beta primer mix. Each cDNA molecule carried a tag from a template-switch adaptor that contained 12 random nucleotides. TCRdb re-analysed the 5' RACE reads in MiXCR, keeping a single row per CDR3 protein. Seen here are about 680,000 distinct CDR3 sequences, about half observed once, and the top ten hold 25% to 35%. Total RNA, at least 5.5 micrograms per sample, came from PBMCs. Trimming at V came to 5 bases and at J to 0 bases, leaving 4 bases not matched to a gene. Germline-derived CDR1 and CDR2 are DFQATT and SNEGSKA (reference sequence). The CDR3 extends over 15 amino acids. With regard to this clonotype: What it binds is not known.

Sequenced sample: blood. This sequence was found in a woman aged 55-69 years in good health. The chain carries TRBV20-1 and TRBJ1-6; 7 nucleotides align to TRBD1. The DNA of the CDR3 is TGCAGTGCTGGGGACAGCAGCTCCTATAATTCACCCCTCCACTTT. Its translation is CSAGDSSSYNSPLHF.